The 26 T cell receptor beta chains in this list originate from one sample, sequenced in a study of T-cell reconstitution after alpha-beta-depleted transplantation in children. Unique molecular identifiers were used in preparing the TCRbeta library. Via MiXCR, TCRdb re-called the PCR reads, giving one row per CDR3 protein. This table holds 200,000 to 300,000 distinct CDR3 sequences, approximately 8.9% found once. Source: PBMCs, mostly from graft donor cells, taken 180 days after TCRalphabeta/CD19-depleted stem cell transplant. The source is a male patient younger than 18 who had a stem cell transplant for acute lymphoblastic leukemia, so the T cells may come from the graft donor.

This clonotype has a count of ten or more. This chain connects TRBV18 to TRBJ1-3, with D perhaps TRBD1 (5 bases). Trimming shortened V by 1 base and J by 0 bases, and 10 bases separated the two germline ends. Per germline, CDR1 KGHSH and CDR2 LQKENI. The CDR3 has 16 residues. DNA for the CDR3: TGTGCCAGCTCACCACGGGGGGGTAACTCTGGAAACACCATATATTTT. Its protein is CASSPRGGNSGNTIYF.

This clonotype was seen repeatedly, ten times or more. This chain connects TRBV7-9 to TRBJ2-2; D may be TRBD2 (6 bases). V lost 5 bases, J lost 4 bases, and 20 bases lay in between. The CDR3 is 17 residues long. Germline CDR1 reads SEHNR; CDR2 reads FQNEAQ (reference sequence). The CDR3 sequence: CASSPTRRGKSTGELFF. Here the CDR3 DNA reads TGTGCCAGCAGCCCTACTAGGCGCGGGAAGTCCACCGGGGAGCTGTTTTTT.

This clonotype was counted a few times. This chain joins TRBV7-3 and TRBJ2-2; possibly TRBD1 for D (6 bases). The CDR3 is made up of 14 amino acids. CDR1 and CDR2 from the germline V gene are SGHTA and FQGTGA. V was cut by 5 bases and J by 1 base, with 8 bases left in between. CDR3 in DNA: TGTGCCAGCAGCCAACAGGGGAACACCGGGGAGCTGTTTTTT. Encoded protein: CASSQQGNTGELFF.

This clonotype was seen repeatedly, ten times or more. The gene calls are TRBV7-8 and TRBJ2-2; 10 positions match TRBD1. The CDR3 is 15 residues long. Unmatched junction bases numbered 5, after V lost 5 bases and J lost 5 bases. Germline lookup yields CDR1 SGHVS and CDR2 FQNEAQ. CDR3 residues: CASSPRTGGTGELFF. CDR3 nucleotide sequence: TGTGCCAGCAGCCCACGGACAGGGGGTACCGGGGAGCTGTTTTTT.

About this clonotype: A much larger clone lies one base from this, so it may be a read error. The rearrangement joins TRBV15 to TRBJ2-3; perhaps TRBD2 as D (6 bases). Trimming left V 5 bases short and J 5 bases short, with 17 bases between. This CDR3 is 15 amino acids long. CDR1 LNHNV and CDR2 YYDKDF come from the germline V gene (reference sequence). CDR3 nucleotides: TGTGCCACCAGCCCAGCGGGCTGGTGTCAAGATACGCAGTATTTT. Amino acid sequence: CATSPAGWCQDTQYF.

This clonotype turned up a few times. This chain joins TRBV15 and TRBJ2-1; no definite D call. CDR1 and CDR2 (germline): LNHNV, YYDKDF (reference sequence). The CDR3 consists of 15 residues. V was clipped by 5 bases and J by 1 base, with 12 bases between them. The CDR3 is CATSPRADSYNEQFF. The CDR3 DNA is TGTGCCACCAGCCCACGGGCCGATTCCTACAATGAGCAGTTCTTC.

This clonotype has a count of ten or more. The gene calls are TRBV28 and TRBJ1-4, with D hard to call. The CDR3 is 16 amino acids. Trimming stripped 8 bases from V and 2 bases from J, with 18 bases between. Germline V CDR1 and CDR2: MDHEN, SYDVKM. CDR3 nucleotide sequence: TGTGCCAGCCTCCCCCATCAGGTCGCGACTAATGAAAAACTGTTTTTT. It yields the protein CASLPHQVATNEKLFF.

This clonotype was counted at least ten times. V usage is TRBV24-1 and J usage is TRBJ2-1; D is uncertain. CDR1 KGHDR and CDR2 SFDVKD come from the germline V gene. V dropped 9 bases and J dropped 6 bases, with 11 bases sitting between them. This CDR3 has 12 amino acids. CDR3 amino acids: CATHSASNEQFF. CDR3 DNA sequence: TGTGCCACCCATTCAGCCTCCAATGAGCAGTTCTTC.

This clonotype was detected many times. The chain joins TRBV20-1 to TRBJ2-7, with no clear D. Germline CDR1 is DFQATT and CDR2 is SNEGSKA (reference sequence). This CDR3 contains 12 residues. V was clipped by 0 bases and J by 4 bases, with 7 bases between them. The CDR3 sequence: CSARDWVYEQYF. The CDR3 nucleotides are TGCAGTGCTAGAGATTGGGTTTACGAGCAGTACTTC.

This chain links TRBV7-3 with TRBJ2-1; TRBD1 is a possible D gene (6 bases). CDR1 is SGHTA and CDR2 is FQGTGA in the germline V gene. This CDR3 region has 16 residues. Trimming removed 1 base at V and 0 bases at J, with 10 bases between. The CDR3 loop reads CASSLNGQSSYNEQFF. The CDR3, as DNA: TGTGCCAGCAGCTTAAATGGACAGAGCTCCTACAATGAGCAGTTCTTC.

With respect to this clonotype: One base away lies a much larger clone, so this may be a sequencing read error. The chain links TRBV7-9 to TRBJ1-1, with unresolved D. V was pared by 2 bases and J by 1 base, with 8 bases between. This CDR3 is 14 amino acids long. Germline V gives CDR1 SEHNR, CDR2 FQNEAQ (reference sequence). The CDR3 loop is CASSLHSSNTEAFF. The CDR3 DNA reads TGTGCCAGCAGCTTACACAGCTCGAACACTGAAGCTTTCTTT.

In its sample, this clonotype was seen many times. The rearrangement joins TRBV4-3 to TRBJ2-7; unclear D gene. From germline, CDR1 is LGHNA and CDR2 YSLEER. This CDR3 is built from 15 residues. Trimming removed 0 bases from V and 3 bases from J, with 12 bases in between. CDR3 coding DNA: TGCGCCAGCAGCCAAGAACGACCTTCTCACTACGAGCAGTACTTC. Residues: CASSQERPSHYEQYF.

This clonotype was observed at least ten times. V and J are TRBV20-1 and TRBJ1-6; 8 bases are shared with TRBD1. Germline lookup yields CDR1 DFQATT and CDR2 SNEGSKA (reference sequence). The CDR3 is made up of 19 amino acids. With 1 base clipped from V and 2 bases from J, the junction kept 13 bases outside the gene matches. The CDR3 nucleotides are TGCAGTGCTAGAGTTGCGACAGGGGCTAGGTTCACCTATAATTCACCCCTCCACTTT. Protein: CSARVATGARFTYNSPLHF.

Many counts were recorded for this clonotype. V and J are TRBV15 and TRBJ1-5; D call uncertain. The CDR3 length is 16 residues. V lost 0 bases and J 0 bases, leaving 9 bases between the germline ends. CDR1 and CDR2 (germline): LNHNV, YYDKDF (reference sequence). CDR3 protein: CATSRDLGVSNQPQHF. CDR3 DNA sequence: TGTGCCACCAGCAGAGATCTCGGGGTTAGCAATCAGCCCCAGCATTTT.

In its sample, this clonotype was seen many times. This chain connects TRBV5-5 to TRBJ2-1; weak D call: TRBD1 (7 bases). The CDR3 contains 14 residues. The germline V gene encodes CDR1 SGHKS and CDR2 YYEKEE (reference sequence). V was clipped by 7 bases and J by 4 bases, with 15 bases between them. As DNA, the CDR3 is TGTGCCAGCGTGTCGGGGGACAGATACAATGAGCAGTTCTTC. Encoded protein: CASVSGDRYNEQFF.

Many counts were recorded for this clonotype. This sequence joins TRBV29-1 and TRBJ2-1, with 12 bases identical to TRBD1. Trimming at V came to 7 bases and at J to 7 bases, leaving 11 bases not matched to a gene. Per germline, CDR1 SQVTM and CDR2 ANQGSEA. CDR3 length: 15 residues. CDR3 bases: TGCAGCGCTACACGGTGGGACAGGGGGCCGAATGAGCAGTTCTTC. The encoded protein is CSATRWDRGPNEQFF.

In this sample, this clonotype turned up many times. The chain uses TRBV11-2 and TRBJ2-3; tentative D call: TRBD2 (5 bases). Deletions cut 1 base from V and 4 bases from J, with 12 bases between. Germline V lookup: CDR1 SGHAT, CDR2 FQNNGV. The CDR3 covers 15 residues. The CDR3 is CASSLGGRGPDTQYF. The CDR3 bases are TGTGCCAGCAGCTTAGGAGGGCGAGGCCCAGATACGCAGTATTTT.

This clonotype was seen at least ten times. V is TRBV28 and J is TRBJ2-3; D call uncertain. Per germline, CDR1 MDHEN and CDR2 SYDVKM. V was clipped by 7 bases and J by 1 base, with 15 bases between them. The CDR3 has 15 residues. CDR3 in DNA: TGTGCCAGCATATCGATATACTACCGCACAGATACGCAGTATTTT. Its protein is CASISIYYRTDTQYF.

This clonotype was seen ten or more times. The chain has TRBV6-1 and TRBJ2-7; D might be TRBD1 (6 bases). The CDR3 runs to 12 residues. The germline CDR1 and CDR2 sequences are MNHNS and SASEGT. V lost 6 bases and J lost 2, with 8 bases in between. The CDR3 bases are TGTGCCAGCAGCAGGACAGCCTACGAGCAGTACTTC. This translates into CASSRTAYEQYF.

At least ten counts were recorded for this clonotype. The chain recombines TRBV25-1 with TRBJ2-5, with D perhaps matching TRBD2 (7 bases). The CDR3 length is 14 residues. CDR1 and CDR2 from the germline V gene are MGHDK and SYGVNS. The V gene lost 1 base and the J gene lost 5 bases, with 11 bases spanning the gap. The CDR3 spells CASSEWGGLETQYF. CDR3 coding DNA: TGTGCCAGCAGTGAATGGGGGGGGCTTGAGACCCAGTACTTC.

The rearrangement uses TRBV6-1 and TRBJ2-1; 8 bases map to TRBD1. V lost 4 bases and J lost 10; bases outside the gene matches: 3. Germline V lookup: CDR1 MNHNS, CDR2 SASEGT. This CDR3 is 12 amino acids long. The CDR3 coding sequence is TGTGCCAGCAGTGCAGGGGGCGTCGAGCAGTTCTTC. Amino acid sequence: CASSAGGVEQFF.

This clonotype was seen a few times. The chain joins TRBV20-1 to TRBJ2-7; TRBD2 matches at 9 bases. CDR3 length: 12 residues. Germline CDR1 DFQATT, CDR2 SNEGSKA (reference sequence). J was trimmed by 6 bases and V by 6 bases; bases with no gene match: 6. The CDR3 bases are TGCAGTGCGGGCGGGAGGGCCCGCGAGCAGTACTTC. Amino acid sequence: CSAGGRAREQYF.

This clonotype was counted at least ten times. The chain employs TRBV5-1 and TRBJ2-7; 7 bases are a match to TRBD1. The V gene end was trimmed by 4 bases and the J gene end by 7 bases; junction bases not matched to a gene: 11. Germline V gives CDR1 SGHRS, CDR2 YFSETQ. CDR3 size: 14 residues. The CDR3 is CASSTRDSPREQYF. The CDR3 DNA sequence: TGCGCCAGCAGCACCCGGGACAGCCCTAGGGAGCAGTACTTC. The variable domain in full, completed from reference TRBV5-1 and TRBJ2-7, reads KAGVTQTPRYLIKTRGQQVTLSCSPISGHRSVSWYQQTPGQGLQFLFEYFSETQRNKGNFPGRFSGRQFSNSRSEMNVSTLELGDSALYLCASSTRDSPREQYFGPGTRLTVT.

Comments on this clonotype: A clone one base away is much larger, so this may be a read error. CDR3 region: CANSSGLFSYEQYF. The CDR3 DNA follows: TGTGCCAACAGCTCAGGACTCTTCTCCTACGAGCAGTACTTC. The rearrangement joins TRBV7-9 to TRBJ2-7, with TRBD2 as a possible D gene (5 bases). This CDR3 has 14 amino acids. CDR1 is SEHNR and CDR2 is FQNEAQ in the germline V gene (reference sequence).

This clonotype was seen more than once but under ten times. The chain couples TRBV5-6 to TRBJ2-5, with D hard to call. Per germline, CDR1 SGHDT and CDR2 YYEEEE. The CDR3 is 15 residues long. The germline V and J ends were trimmed by 3 bases and 1 base, with 13 bases remaining between them. Here the CDR3 reads CASSYRGHLQETQYF. The CDR3 DNA reads TGTGCCAGCAGCTACCGAGGTCACCTCCAAGAGACCCAGTACTTC.

On this clonotype: This sequence may be a read error, since a much larger clone differs from it by one base. This rearrangement joins TRBV5-1 to TRBJ2-3; 12 bases align to TRBD2. The CDR3 runs 15 residues. CDR1 SGHRS and CDR2 YFSETQ come from the germline V gene. CDR3 DNA: TGCGCCAGCAGCCCCTGGACTAGCGGGGAAGATAGGCAGTATTTT. It is translated as CASSPWTSGEDRQYF.